One T cell receptor (beta chain) is described in this entry. What it binds is unknown. This entry belongs to a study of cytomegalovirus exposure and HLA in healthy donors. Study as a whole: A data release that came early held around 85 million unique TCRs from HLA-typed donors. Study-wide results and caveats: It was only CMV serostatus that was available as immune exposure information. For TCR beta chains, V- and J-gene trimming was later linked to a missense DCLRE1C variant.

Vbeta (60) and Jbeta (13) primers were used in the PCR. The assay was immunoSEQ multiplex PCR, and TCRdb's table has in-frame clones only and misses some. In the table there are around 90,000 clones, more than 55% of which are singletons. Germline V CDR1 and CDR2: SGHTA, FQGNSA. Trimming took 4 bases from V and 7 from J, leaving 19 bases between them. This CDR3 region has 16 residues. Source material: PBMCs. V and J are TRBV7-2 and TRBJ1-4, with D maybe TRBD1 (5 bases). This receptor was obtained from a woman aged 50 to 60 in good health and CMV-seropositive. The CDR3 coding sequence is TGTGCCAGCAGCTGGGGCCCGGTGGGGGGAAGTGAAAAACTGTTTTTT. It yields the protein CASSWGPVGGSEKLFF.